What follows describes a single T cell receptor beta chain. Antigen specificity is unknown. This record belongs to a study of STAT5B mutations in CD4+ large granular lymphocyte leukemia. Across the whole study: Healthy donors showed HLA-associated enrichment of the CDR3 'QG' motif.

The assay was run at survey level. Data came from immunoSEQ multiplex PCR; TCRdb stores just in-frame clones and leaves some out. The sample lists more than 30,000 clones; around 88% were seen once. Findings and caveats of the study: About a quarter of private leukemic clonotypes occurred rarely in other patients' non-leukemic repertoires.

This CDR3 comprises 12 residues. Trimming removed 1 base from V and 8 bases from J, with 8 bases in between. Germline CDR1 SGHNT, CDR2 YYREEE (reference sequence). Sequenced sample: CD4+ T cells from blood buffy coats. The source is a human donor in good health. J is TRBJ2-3 and V is TRBV5-4; D call uncertain. The CDR3 DNA reads as TGTGCCAGCAGCTTGTACAGTAGTACGCAGTATTTT. Translating gives CASSLYSSTQYF.